This T cell receptor beta chain derives from a study of PD-1 blockade in mismatch repair-deficient tumors. Mismatch repair deficiency was confirmed in all patients, by PCR or immunohistochemistry. Using immunoSEQ multiplex PCR, the repertoire was profiled, and TCRdb retains in-frame clones only, with some absent. The table shows 38,000 or so clones, with more than 75% occurring only once. The germline gives CDR1 SGHRS, CDR2 YFSETQ. The CDR3 has 14 amino acids. V shed 0 bases and J shed 5 bases, with 9 bases lying between them. This sequence was found in an adult with mismatch repair-deficient cancer. This specimen consisted of peripheral blood, obtained approximately 1.5 years after starting pembrolizumab. The J gene is TRBJ1-3, the V gene TRBV5-1; D is perhaps TRBD1 (5 bases). The CDR3 loop is CASSLAGGRNTIYF. The CDR3 region has the DNA TGCGCCAGCAGCTTGGCGGGGGGGAGAAACACCATATATTTT.